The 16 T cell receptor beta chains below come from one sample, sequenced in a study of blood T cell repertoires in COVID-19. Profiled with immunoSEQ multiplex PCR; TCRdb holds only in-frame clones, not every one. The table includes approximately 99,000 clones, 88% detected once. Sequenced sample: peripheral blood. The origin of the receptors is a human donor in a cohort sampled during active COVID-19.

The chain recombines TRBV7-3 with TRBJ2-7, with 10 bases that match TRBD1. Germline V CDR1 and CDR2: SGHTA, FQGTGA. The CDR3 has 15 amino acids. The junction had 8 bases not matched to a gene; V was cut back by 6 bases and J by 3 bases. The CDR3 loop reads CASSIGGTGDYEQYF. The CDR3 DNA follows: TGTGCCAGCAGTATAGGGGGGACAGGGGACTACGAGCAGTACTTC.

The CDR3 is CASRPDRAANQPQHF. CDR3 DNA: TGTGCCAGCAGACCTGACAGGGCGGCCAATCAGCCCCAGCATTTT. This chain joins TRBV6-5 and TRBJ1-5; 7 positions agree with TRBD1. Germline CDR1 reads MNHEY; CDR2 reads SVGAGI. The CDR3 runs to 15 residues. With 6 bases clipped from V and 3 bases from J, the junction kept 8 bases outside the gene matches.

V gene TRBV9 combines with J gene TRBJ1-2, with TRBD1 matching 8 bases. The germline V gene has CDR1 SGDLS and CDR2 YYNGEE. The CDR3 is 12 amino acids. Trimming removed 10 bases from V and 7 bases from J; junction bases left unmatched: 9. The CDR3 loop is CAGLTGEGGYTF. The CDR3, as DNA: TGTGCCGGCTTGACAGGGGAGGGTGGCTACACCTTC. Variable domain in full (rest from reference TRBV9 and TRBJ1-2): DSGVTQTPKHLITATGQRVTLRCSPRSGDLSVYWYQQSLDQGLQFLIQYYNGEERAKGNILERFSAQQFPDLHSELNLSSLELGDSALYFCAGLTGEGGYTFGSGTRLTVV.

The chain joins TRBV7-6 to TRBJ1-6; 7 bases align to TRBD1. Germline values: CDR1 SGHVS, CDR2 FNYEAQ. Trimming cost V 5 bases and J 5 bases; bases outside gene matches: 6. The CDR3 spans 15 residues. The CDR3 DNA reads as TGTGCCAGCAGCGCCCGGGACAGAAATAATTCACCCCTCCACTTT. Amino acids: CASSARDRNNSPLHF.

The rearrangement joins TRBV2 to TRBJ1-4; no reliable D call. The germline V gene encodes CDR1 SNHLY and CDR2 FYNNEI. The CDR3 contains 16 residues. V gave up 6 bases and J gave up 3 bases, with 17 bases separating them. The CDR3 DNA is TGTGCCAGCAGGGACTCGGTTCGGACTCCTAATGAAAAACTGTTTTTT. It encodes CASRDSVRTPNEKLFF. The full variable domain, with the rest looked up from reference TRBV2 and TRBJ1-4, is EPEVTQTPSHQVTQMGQEVILRCVPISNHLYFYWYRQILGQKVEFLVSFYNNEISEKSEIFDDQFSVERPDGSNFTLKIRSTKLEDSAMYFCASRDSVRTPNEKLFFGSGTQLSVL.

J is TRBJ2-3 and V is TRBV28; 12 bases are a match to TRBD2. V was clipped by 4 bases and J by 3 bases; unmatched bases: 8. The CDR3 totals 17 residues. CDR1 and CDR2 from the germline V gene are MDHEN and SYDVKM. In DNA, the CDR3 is TGTGCCAGCAGTTCGCGACTAGCGGGGGACCCAACAGATACGCAGTATTTT. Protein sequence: CASSSRLAGDPTDTQYF.

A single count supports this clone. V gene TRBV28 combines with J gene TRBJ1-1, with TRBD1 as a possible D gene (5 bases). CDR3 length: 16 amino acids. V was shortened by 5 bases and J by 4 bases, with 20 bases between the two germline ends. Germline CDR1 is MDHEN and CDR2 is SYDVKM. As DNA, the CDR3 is TGTGCCAGCAGTCCGCGGGGGTCAAGCCGGGGCACTGAAGCTTTCTTT. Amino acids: CASSPRGSSRGTEAFF.

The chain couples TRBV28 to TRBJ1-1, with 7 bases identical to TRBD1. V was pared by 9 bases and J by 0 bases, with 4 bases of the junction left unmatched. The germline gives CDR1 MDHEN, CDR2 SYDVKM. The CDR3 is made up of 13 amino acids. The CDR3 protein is CASAGQMNTEAFF. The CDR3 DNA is TGTGCCAGTGCGGGACAGATGAACACTGAAGCTTTCTTT.

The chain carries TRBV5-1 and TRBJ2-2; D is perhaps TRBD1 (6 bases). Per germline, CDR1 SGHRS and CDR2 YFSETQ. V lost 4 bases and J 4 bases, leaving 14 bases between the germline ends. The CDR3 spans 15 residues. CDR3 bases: TGCGCCAGCAGCCACCAAACAGGGTTCACCGGGGAGCTGTTTTTT. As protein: CASSHQTGFTGELFF.

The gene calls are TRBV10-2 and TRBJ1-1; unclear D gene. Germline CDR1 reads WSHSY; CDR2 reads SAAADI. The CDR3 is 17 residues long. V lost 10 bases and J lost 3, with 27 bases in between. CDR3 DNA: TGCGCCACGTCCTCGGTTCCGGGAATGAATGAGTACACTGAAGCTTTCTTT. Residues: CATSSVPGMNEYTEAFF.

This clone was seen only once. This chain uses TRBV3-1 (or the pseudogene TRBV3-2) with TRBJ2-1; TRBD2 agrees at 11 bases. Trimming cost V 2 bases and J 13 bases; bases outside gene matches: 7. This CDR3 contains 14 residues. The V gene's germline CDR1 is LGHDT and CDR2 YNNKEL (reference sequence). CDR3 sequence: CASSQTRLAGSQFF. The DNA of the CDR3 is TGTGCCAGCAGCCAAACCCGACTAGCGGGATCCCAGTTCTTC.

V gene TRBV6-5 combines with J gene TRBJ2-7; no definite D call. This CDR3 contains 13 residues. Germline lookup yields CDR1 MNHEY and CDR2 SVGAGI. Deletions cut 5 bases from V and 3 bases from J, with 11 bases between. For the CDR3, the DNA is TGTGCCAGCAGTACCAATACTGGCTACGAGCAGTACTTC. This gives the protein CASSTNTGYEQYF.

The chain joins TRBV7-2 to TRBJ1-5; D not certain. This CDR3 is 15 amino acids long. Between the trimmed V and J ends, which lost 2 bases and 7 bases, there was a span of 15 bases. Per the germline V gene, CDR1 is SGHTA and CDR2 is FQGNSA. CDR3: CASSLIGGSGQPQHF. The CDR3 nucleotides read TGTGCCAGCAGCTTAATCGGCGGCTCTGGGCAGCCCCAGCATTTT.

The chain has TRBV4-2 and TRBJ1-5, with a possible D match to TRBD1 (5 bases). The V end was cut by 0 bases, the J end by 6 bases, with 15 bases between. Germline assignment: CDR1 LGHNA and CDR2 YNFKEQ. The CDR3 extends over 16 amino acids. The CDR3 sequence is CASSQDRLGQGQPQHF. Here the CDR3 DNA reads TGTGCCAGCAGCCAAGATCGCCTAGGTCAGGGTCAGCCCCAGCATTTT.

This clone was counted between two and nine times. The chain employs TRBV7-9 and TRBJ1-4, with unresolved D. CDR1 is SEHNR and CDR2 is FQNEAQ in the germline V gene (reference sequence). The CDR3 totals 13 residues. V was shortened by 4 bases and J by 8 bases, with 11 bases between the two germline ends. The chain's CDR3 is CASSSNMGEKLFF. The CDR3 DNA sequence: TGTGCCAGCAGCTCGAACATGGGCGAAAAACTGTTTTTT.

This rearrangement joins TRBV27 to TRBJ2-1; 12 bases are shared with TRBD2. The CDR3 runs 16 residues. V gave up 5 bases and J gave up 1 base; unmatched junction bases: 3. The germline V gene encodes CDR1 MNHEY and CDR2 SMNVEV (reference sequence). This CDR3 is CASSRGLAGSYNEQFF. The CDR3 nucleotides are TGTGCCAGCAGTCGGGGACTAGCGGGTTCCTACAATGAGCAGTTCTTC.